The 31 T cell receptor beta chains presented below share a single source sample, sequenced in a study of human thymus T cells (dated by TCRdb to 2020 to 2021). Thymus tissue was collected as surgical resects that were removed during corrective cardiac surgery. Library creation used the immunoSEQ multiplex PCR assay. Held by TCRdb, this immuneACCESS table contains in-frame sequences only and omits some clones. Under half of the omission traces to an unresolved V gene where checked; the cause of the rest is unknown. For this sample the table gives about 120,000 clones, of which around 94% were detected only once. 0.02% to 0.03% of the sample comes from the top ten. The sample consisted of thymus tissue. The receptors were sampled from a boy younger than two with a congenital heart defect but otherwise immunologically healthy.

The CDR3 protein is CASSLEDFPQGGSEAFF. CDR3 nucleotides: TGCGCCAGCAGCTTGGAGGACTTTCCACAGGGAGGGTCTGAAGCTTTCTTT. The rearrangement uses TRBV5-1 and TRBJ1-1; D is perhaps TRBD1 (6 bases). The V and J ends lost 0 bases and 6 bases respectively, with 21 bases between them. This CDR3 is built from 17 residues. CDR1 SGHRS and CDR2 YFSETQ come from the germline V gene. The full variable domain, rest sourced from reference TRBV5-1 and TRBJ1-1, is KAGVTQTPRYLIKTRGQQVTLSCSPISGHRSVSWYQQTPGQGLQFLFEYFSETQRNKGNFPGRFSGRQFSNSRSEMNVSTLELGDSALYLCASSLEDFPQGGSEAFFGQGTRLTVV.

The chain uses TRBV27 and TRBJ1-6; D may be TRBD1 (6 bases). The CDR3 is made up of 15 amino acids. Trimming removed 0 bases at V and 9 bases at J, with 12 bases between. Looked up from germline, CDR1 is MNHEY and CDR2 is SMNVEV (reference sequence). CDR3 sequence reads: CASSLSQGLASPLHF. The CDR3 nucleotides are TGTGCCAGCAGTTTATCGCAGGGGCTTGCTTCACCCCTCCACTTT.

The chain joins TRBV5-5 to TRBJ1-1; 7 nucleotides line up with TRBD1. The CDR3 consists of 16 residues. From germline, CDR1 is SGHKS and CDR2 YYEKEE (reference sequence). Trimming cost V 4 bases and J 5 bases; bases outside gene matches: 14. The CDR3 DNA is TGTGCCAGCAGCCTAACGACAGGGCGTAATAAGACTGAAGCTTTCTTT. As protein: CASSLTTGRNKTEAFF. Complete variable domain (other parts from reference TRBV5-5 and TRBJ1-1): DAGVTQSPTHLIKTRGQQVTLRCSPISGHKSVSWYQQVLGQGPQFIFQYYEKEERGRGNFPDRFSARQFPNYSSELNVNALLLGDSALYLCASSLTTGRNKTEAFFGQGTRLTVV.

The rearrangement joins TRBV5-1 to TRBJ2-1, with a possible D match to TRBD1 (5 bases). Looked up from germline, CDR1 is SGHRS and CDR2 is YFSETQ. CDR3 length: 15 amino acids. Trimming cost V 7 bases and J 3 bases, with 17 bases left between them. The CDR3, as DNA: TGCGCCAGCCCCAAGGGTGGAGACAGCTACAATGAGCAGTTCTTC. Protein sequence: CASPKGGDSYNEQFF.

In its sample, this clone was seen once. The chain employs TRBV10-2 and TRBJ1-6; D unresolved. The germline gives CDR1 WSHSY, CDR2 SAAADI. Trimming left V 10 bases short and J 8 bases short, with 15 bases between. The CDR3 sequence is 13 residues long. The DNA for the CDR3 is TGCGCCACGACCCGGGCTAGGGATTCACCCCTCCACTTT. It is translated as CATTRARDSPLHF.

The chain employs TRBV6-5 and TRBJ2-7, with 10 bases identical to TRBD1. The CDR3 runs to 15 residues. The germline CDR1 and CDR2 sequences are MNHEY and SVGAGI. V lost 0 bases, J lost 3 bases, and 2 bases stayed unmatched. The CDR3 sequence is CASSYSGDRGYEQYF. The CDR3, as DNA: TGTGCCAGCAGTTACTCGGGGGACAGGGGCTACGAGCAGTACTTC.

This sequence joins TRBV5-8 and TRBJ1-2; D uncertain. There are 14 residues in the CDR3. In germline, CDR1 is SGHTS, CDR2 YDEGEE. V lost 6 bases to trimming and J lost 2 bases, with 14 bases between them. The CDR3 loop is CASTLPGGNYGYTF. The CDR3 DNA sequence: TGTGCCAGCACCCTTCCCGGAGGAAACTATGGCTACACCTTC.

CDR3 amino acids: CASSIDRDRGRINIQYF. The CDR3 DNA reads as TGTGCCAGTAGTATAGATCGGGACAGGGGGCGTATAAACATTCAGTACTTC. This chain uses TRBV19 with TRBJ2-4; TRBD1 aligns across 12 bases. V lost 0 bases and J lost 6; bases outside the gene matches: 6. Looked up from germline, CDR1 is LNHDA and CDR2 is SQIVND (reference sequence). The CDR3 is 17 residues long.

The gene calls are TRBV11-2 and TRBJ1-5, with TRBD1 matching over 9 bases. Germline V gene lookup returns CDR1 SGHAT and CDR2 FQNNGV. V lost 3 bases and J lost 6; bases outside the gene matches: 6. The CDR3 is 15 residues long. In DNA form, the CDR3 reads TGTGCCAGCAGCTTCAACAGGGGGCTGGGTCAGCCCCAGCATTTT. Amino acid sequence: CASSFNRGLGQPQHF. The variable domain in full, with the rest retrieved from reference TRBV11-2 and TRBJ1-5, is EAGVAQSPRYKIIEKRQSVAFWCNPISGHATLYWYQQILGQGPKLLIQFQNNGVVDDSQLPKDRFSAERLKGVDSTLKIQPAKLEDSAVYLCASSFNRGLGQPQHFGDGTRLSIL.

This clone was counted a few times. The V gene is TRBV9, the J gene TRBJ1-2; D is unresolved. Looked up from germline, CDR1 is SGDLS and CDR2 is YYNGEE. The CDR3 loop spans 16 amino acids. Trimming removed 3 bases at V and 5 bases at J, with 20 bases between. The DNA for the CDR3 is TGTGCCAGCAGCGCACAAGGAAGGGAGTTTAGGTATGGCTACACCTTC. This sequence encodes CASSAQGREFRYGYTF.

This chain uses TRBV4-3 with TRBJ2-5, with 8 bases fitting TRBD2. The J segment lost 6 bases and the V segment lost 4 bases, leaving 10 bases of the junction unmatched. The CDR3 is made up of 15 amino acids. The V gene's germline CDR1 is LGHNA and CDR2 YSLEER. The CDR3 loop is CASSPDFSGVKTQYF. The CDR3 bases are TGCGCCAGCAGCCCGGATTTTAGCGGGGTCAAGACCCAGTACTTC.

CDR3 amino acids: CASSEEIPGNTIYF. Here the CDR3 DNA reads TGTGCCAGCAGTGAGGAGATTCCTGGAAACACCATATATTTT. V and J are TRBV2 and TRBJ1-3; D is unclear. Germline V lookup: CDR1 SNHLY, CDR2 FYNNEI. The V gene lost 3 bases and the J gene lost 2 bases, with 8 bases spanning the gap. The CDR3 is 14 amino acids.

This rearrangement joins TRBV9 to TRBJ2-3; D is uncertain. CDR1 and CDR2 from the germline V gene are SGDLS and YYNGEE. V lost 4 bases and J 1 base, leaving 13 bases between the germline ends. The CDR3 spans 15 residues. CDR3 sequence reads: CASSTWEHRTDTQYF. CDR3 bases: TGTGCCAGCAGCACGTGGGAACACCGCACAGATACGCAGTATTTT.

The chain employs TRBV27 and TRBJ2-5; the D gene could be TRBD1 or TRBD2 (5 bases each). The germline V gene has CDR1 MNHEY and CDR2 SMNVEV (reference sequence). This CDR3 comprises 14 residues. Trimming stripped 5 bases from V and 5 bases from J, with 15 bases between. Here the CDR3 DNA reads TGTGCCAGCAGTATGGACATCCGAGGGGAGACCCAGTACTTC. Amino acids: CASSMDIRGETQYF.

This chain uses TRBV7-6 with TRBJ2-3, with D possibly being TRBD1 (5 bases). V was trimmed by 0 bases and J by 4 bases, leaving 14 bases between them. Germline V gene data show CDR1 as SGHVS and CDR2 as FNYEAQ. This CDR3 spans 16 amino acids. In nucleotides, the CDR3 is TGTGCCAGCAGCTTAGCGCGGACACAAAACCCAGATACGCAGTATTTT. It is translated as CASSLARTQNPDTQYF.

The CDR3 DNA follows: TGTGCCAGCAGCTCTGGGGTGTTCGGACTTGGATACACAGATACGCAGTATTTT. Amino acid sequence: CASSSGVFGLGYTDTQYF. The V gene is TRBV9, the J gene TRBJ2-3, with D perhaps matching TRBD2 (5 bases). Germline CDR1 SGDLS, CDR2 YYNGEE. V was shortened by 4 bases and J by 2 bases, with 23 bases between the two germline ends. This CDR3 has 18 amino acids.

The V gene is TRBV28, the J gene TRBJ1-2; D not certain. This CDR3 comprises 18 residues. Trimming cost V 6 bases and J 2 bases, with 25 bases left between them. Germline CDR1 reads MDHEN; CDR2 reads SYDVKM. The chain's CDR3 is CASRSEPGGITSNYGYTF. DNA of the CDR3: TGTGCCAGCAGGTCCGAACCCGGAGGAATTACCAGCAACTATGGCTACACCTTC.

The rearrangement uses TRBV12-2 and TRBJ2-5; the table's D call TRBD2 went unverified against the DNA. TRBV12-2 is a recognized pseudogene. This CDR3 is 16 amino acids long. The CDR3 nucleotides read TGTGCAAGTCGCTTCGGACTAGCGGGGGGTCAAGAGACCCAGTACTTC. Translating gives CASRFGLAGGQETQYF.

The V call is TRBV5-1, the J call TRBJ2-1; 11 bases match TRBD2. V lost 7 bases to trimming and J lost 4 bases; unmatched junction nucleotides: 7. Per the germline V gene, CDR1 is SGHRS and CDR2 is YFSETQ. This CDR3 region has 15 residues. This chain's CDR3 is CASGPTSGTYNEQFF. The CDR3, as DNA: TGCGCCAGCGGACCGACTAGCGGGACTTACAATGAGCAGTTCTTC.

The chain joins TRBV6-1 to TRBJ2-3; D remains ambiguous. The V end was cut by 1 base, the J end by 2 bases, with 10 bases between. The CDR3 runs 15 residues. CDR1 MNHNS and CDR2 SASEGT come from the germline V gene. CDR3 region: CASSEGWTTTDTQYF. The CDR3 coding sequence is TGTGCCAGCAGTGAAGGGTGGACCACCACAGATACGCAGTATTTT.

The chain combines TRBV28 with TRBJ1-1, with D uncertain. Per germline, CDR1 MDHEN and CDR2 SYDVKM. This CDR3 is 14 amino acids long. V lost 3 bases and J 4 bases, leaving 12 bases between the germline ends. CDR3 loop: CASSFIGRSTEAFF. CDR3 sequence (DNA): TGTGCCAGCAGTTTCATCGGGCGTAGCACTGAAGCTTTCTTT. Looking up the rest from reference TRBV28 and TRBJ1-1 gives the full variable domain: DVKVTQSSRYLVKRTGEKVFLECVQDMDHENMFWYRQDPGLGLRLIYFSYDVKMKEKGDIPEGYSVSREKKERFSLILESASTNQTSMYLCASSFIGRSTEAFFGQGTRLTVV.

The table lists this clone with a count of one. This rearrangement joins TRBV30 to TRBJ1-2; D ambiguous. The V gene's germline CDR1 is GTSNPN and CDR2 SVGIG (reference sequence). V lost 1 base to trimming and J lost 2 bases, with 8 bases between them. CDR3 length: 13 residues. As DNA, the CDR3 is TGTGCCTGGAGTGCTAGTTGGAACTATGGCTACACCTTC. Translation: CAWSASWNYGYTF.

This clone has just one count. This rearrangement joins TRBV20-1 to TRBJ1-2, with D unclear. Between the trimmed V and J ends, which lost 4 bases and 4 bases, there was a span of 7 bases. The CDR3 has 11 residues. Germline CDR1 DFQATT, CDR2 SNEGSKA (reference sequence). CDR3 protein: CSATEGYGYTF. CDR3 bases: TGCAGTGCTACAGAGGGCTATGGCTACACCTTC.

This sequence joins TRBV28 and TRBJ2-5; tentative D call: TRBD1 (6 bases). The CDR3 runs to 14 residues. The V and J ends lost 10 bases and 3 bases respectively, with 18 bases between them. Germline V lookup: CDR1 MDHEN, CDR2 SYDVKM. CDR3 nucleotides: TGTGCCACCAGGGGCATCAGGGTTAAAGAGACCCAGTACTTC. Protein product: CATRGIRVKETQYF.

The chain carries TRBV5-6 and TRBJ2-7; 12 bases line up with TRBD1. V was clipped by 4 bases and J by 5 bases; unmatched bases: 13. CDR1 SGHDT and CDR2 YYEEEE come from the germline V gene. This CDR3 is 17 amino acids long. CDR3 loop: CASSTRYPGQGAHEQYF. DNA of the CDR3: TGTGCCAGCAGCACCCGATACCCGGGACAGGGGGCCCACGAGCAGTACTTC.

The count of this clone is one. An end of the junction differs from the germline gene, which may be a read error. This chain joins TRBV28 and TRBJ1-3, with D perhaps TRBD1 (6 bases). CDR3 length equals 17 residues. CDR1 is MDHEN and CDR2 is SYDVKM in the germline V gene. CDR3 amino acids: CASSLSTGLDPGNTIYF. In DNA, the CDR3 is TGTGCCAGCAGTTTAAGTACAGGGTTGGATCCTGGCAACACCATATATTTT.

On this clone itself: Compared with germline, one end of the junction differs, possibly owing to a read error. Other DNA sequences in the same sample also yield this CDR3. The CDR3 DNA follows: TGCAGTGTACAGGGGAATGGTTACACCTTC. Residues: CSVQGNGYTF. V and J are TRBV20-1 and TRBJ1-2, with 7 bases identical to TRBD1. CDR1 and CDR2 from the germline V gene are DFQATT and SNEGSKA (reference sequence). CDR3 size: 10 residues.

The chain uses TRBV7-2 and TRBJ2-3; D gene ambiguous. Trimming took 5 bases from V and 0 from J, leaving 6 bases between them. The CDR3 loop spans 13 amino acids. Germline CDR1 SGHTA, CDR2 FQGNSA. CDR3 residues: CTSSRVSTDTQYF. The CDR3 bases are TGTACCAGCAGCCGTGTCAGCACAGATACGCAGTATTTT.

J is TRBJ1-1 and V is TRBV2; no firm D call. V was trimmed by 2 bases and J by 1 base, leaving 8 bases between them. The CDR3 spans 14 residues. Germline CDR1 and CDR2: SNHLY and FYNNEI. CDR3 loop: CASSELSPNTEAFF. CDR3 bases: TGTGCCAGCAGTGAATTGTCCCCGAACACTGAAGCTTTCTTT.

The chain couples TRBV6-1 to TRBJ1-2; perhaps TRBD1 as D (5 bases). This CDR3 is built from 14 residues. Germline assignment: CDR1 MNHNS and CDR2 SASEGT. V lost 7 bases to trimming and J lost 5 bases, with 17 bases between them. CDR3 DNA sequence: TGTGCCAGCACCCCTGGGGCACGTAGATATGGCTACACCTTC. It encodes CASTPGARRYGYTF.

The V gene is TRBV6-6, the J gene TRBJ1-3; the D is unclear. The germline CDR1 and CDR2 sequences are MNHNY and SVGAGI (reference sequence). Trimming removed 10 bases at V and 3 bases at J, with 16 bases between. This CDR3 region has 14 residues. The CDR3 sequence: CAISKPGIGNTIYF. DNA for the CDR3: TGTGCCATCTCAAAGCCCGGAATTGGAAACACCATATATTTT.